A selection of T cell receptor beta chains follows, all from one sample in a study of T cell responses to AZD1222 COVID-19 vaccine. Only in-frame clones appear in the TCRdb table, and some are missing; sequencing was by immunoSEQ multiplex PCR. This table has 140,000 to 150,000 clones, 80% to 95% appearing once. The sample consisted of peripheral blood, taken on day 0 of AZD1222 vaccination. The origin of the receptors is an adult in good health. Each CDR3 is given without its conserved first and last residue.

v_call: TRBV18; j_call: TRBJ2-5; cdr3_aa: ASSPTRQGPGGTQY
v_call: TRBV18; j_call: TRBJ1-1; cdr3_aa: ASSPLTIGQHEAF
v_call: TRBV19; j_call: TRBJ1-5; cdr3_aa: ASSIRNSNQPQH
v_call: TRBV21-1; j_call: TRBJ2-7; cdr3_aa: ASSKGVRQGNYEQY
v_call: TRBV5-1; j_call: TRBJ1-3; cdr3_aa: ASSLDRPSTGNTIY
v_call: TRBV28; j_call: TRBJ1-5; cdr3_aa: ASASFSGLVRPQH
v_call: TRBV27; j_call: TRBJ1-6; cdr3_aa: ASSPLRGQSNSPLH
v_call: TRBV5-1; j_call: TRBJ1-2; cdr3_aa: ASSRAGRGEHYGYT
v_call: TRBV21-1; j_call: TRBJ1-5; cdr3_aa: ASSNQARSNQPQH
v_call: TRBV5-5; j_call: TRBJ2-4; cdr3_aa: ASSSAGQALSDIQY
v_call: TRBV28; j_call: TRBJ2-6; cdr3_aa: ASSAPGTTGANVLT